This TCR beta chain was obtained from a study of T cell responses to AZD1222 COVID-19 vaccine. Study-level findings and limits: Dominant CD4 TCR responses targeted spike regions 160-218 and 743-854. White British donors predominated, females outnumbered males, and clonal diversity was possibly underestimated.

Produced via immunoSEQ multiplex PCR; TCRdb's table is partial and in-frame only. This sample has about 140,000 clones, with 92% found just once. As concerns this clone: Antigen unknown.

V lost 0 bases and J 3 bases, leaving 8 bases between the germline ends. The CDR3 extends over 14 amino acids. Germline V gives CDR1 MNHNS, CDR2 SASEGT. The sequence derives from an adult in good health. The material sequenced was peripheral blood, taken on day 0 of AZD1222 vaccination. The gene calls are TRBV6-1 and TRBJ1-2; D is unclear. The DNA of the CDR3 is TGTGCCAGCAGTGAAGCGGCCCCGGACTATGGCTACACCTTC. It codes for CASSEAAPDYGYTF.